This T cell receptor beta chain was observed in a study of T cells in Graves' hyperthyroidism and ophthalmopathy. General observations from the study: In the blood, most expanded thyroid clonotypes above 0.001 appeared as well.

This CDR3 comprises 15 residues. Germline V gene data show CDR1 as SQVTM and CDR2 as ANQGSEA. With 4 bases clipped from V and 6 bases from J, the junction kept 9 bases outside the gene matches. It was RNA transcripts that yielded the amplified TCR beta CDR3 regions. Initially, a first-round RT-PCR of the TCR CDR3 employed the HTBI primer set. MiXCR, applied by TCRdb to the multiplex PCR reads, yields one record per CDR3 protein. The data hold approximately 400,000 distinct CDR3 sequences, with 15% to 18% observed a single time. Patients aged 18 to 65 with hyperthyroidism were newly diagnosed, with duration under 2 months. The table lists this clonotype with many counts. Its antigen is currently unknown.

The specimen was blood. This chain uses TRBV29-1 with TRBJ2-1; 10 nucleotides line up with TRBD2. This clonotype originated in a woman between 18 and 29 years old with Graves' hyperthyroidism. The CDR3 DNA follows: TGCAGCGTTGGACGGCTAGCGGGAGTCGGCAATGAGCAGTTCTTC. Protein: CSVGRLAGVGNEQFF.